The 23 T cell receptor beta chains in this list originate from one sample, sequenced in a study of blood T cell repertoires in COVID-19. Sequencing was performed with immunoSEQ multiplex PCR; in TCRdb, only in-frame clones are kept and a portion is missing. Of 250,000 to 350,000 clones listed, about nine tenths are singletons. Sequencing was done on a sample of peripheral blood. Receptors were obtained from a woman in her 50s with COVID-19, enrolled during active disease.

The chain recombines TRBV9 with TRBJ2-1; 7 bases fit TRBD2. With V trimmed by 0 bases and J by 9 bases, 3 bases remained unmatched. The CDR3 is 13 residues long. Germline loops: CDR1 SGDLS, CDR2 YYNGEE. Here the CDR3 reads CASSVASSGEQFF. CDR3 bases: TGTGCCAGCAGCGTAGCTTCTAGCGGTGAGCAGTTCTTC.

V and J are TRBV6-4 and TRBJ2-2; tentative D call: TRBD2 (6 bases). The length of the CDR3 is 14 residues. The germline gives CDR1 MRHNA, CDR2 SNTAGT. Trimming removed 6 bases from V and 6 bases from J, with 14 bases in between. CDR3: CASRRLVFSGELFF. The CDR3 coding sequence is TGTGCCAGCAGAAGACTAGTTTTTTCCGGGGAGCTGTTTTTT.

The chain employs TRBV30 and TRBJ2-5; D gene unclear. V was trimmed by 1 base and J by 3 bases, leaving 9 bases between them. There are 13 residues in the CDR3. Germline CDR1 GTSNPN, CDR2 SVGIG (reference sequence). Written as DNA, the CDR3 is TGTGCCTGGAGTGGTGGCAGAAAAGAGACCCAGTACTTC. This encodes CAWSGGRKETQYF.

J is TRBJ2-3 and V is TRBV30; 8 bases are shared with TRBD1. Germline loops: CDR1 GTSNPN, CDR2 SVGIG (reference sequence). The junction had 3 bases not matched to a gene; V was cut back by 4 bases and J by 0 bases. The CDR3 totals 14 residues. The CDR3 DNA sequence: TGTGCCTGGACTGGGGACAGGAGCACAGATACGCAGTATTTT. Protein: CAWTGDRSTDTQYF.

This chain links TRBV27 with TRBJ2-3; D not resolved. From germline, CDR1 is MNHEY and CDR2 SMNVEV (reference sequence). The CDR3 spans 12 residues. V was cut by 4 bases and J by 2 bases, with 4 bases left in between. CDR3 loop: CASSSNTDTQYF. The CDR3 DNA reads TGTGCCAGCAGTTCCAACACAGATACGCAGTATTTT.

Details on this clone: Distinct nucleotide sequences in the sample also encode this CDR3. V is TRBV11-2 and J is TRBJ1-5; unclear D gene. CDR1 and CDR2 from the germline V gene are SGHAT and FQNNGV. CDR3 size: 13 residues. Trimming removed 0 bases from V and 5 bases from J, with 5 bases in between. Here the CDR3 DNA reads TGTGCCAGCAGCTTAGATCGGGATCAGCCCCAGCATTTT. Protein: CASSLDRDQPQHF.

The chain links TRBV5-1 to TRBJ2-7, with 12 bases identical to TRBD2. The CDR3 has 16 amino acids. V was pared by 4 bases and J by 4 bases, with 9 bases of the junction left unmatched. Germline V gene lookup returns CDR1 SGHRS and CDR2 YFSETQ. In nucleotides, the CDR3 is TGCGCCAGCAGCACGCACTCCGGGACTAGCGGGTACGAGCAGTACTTC. This sequence encodes CASSTHSGTSGYEQYF.

This clone was recorded only once. This chain joins TRBV5-5 and TRBJ1-5; D is ambiguous. The V and J ends lost 1 base and 2 bases respectively, with 13 bases between them. CDR1 and CDR2 from the germline V gene are SGHKS and YYEKEE (reference sequence). This CDR3 contains 16 residues. CDR3 loop: CASSLLAGWGNQPQHF. The CDR3 region has the DNA TGTGCCAGCAGCTTGCTGGCGGGTTGGGGCAATCAGCCCCAGCATTTT.

The V and J genes are TRBV6-2 or TRBV6-3 and TRBJ2-1; no clear D gene. V lost 6 bases and J 0 bases, leaving 12 bases between the germline ends. The germline V gene encodes CDR1 MNHEY and CDR2 SVGEGT. This CDR3 is 15 amino acids long. This CDR3 is CASSPPKSSYNEQFF. Written as DNA, the CDR3 is TGTGCCAGCAGCCCCCCTAAAAGCTCCTACAATGAGCAGTTCTTC.

Details on this clone: Germline and junction disagree at one end, which may indicate a read error. The chain recombines TRBV7-7 with TRBJ2-7, with TRBD2 matching over 7 bases. Germline loops: CDR1 SSHAT, CDR2 FNYEAQ (reference sequence). This CDR3 region has 18 residues. Here the CDR3 reads CASSRNRKLCGSSYEQYF. Written as DNA, the CDR3 is TGTGCTAGCAGCCGAAACCGGAAACTGTGCGGGAGTTCTTACGAGCAGTACTTC.

The chain uses TRBV7-2 and TRBJ1-3; D gene uncertain. This CDR3 region has 17 residues. The V gene's germline CDR1 is SGHTA and CDR2 FQGNSA. The V gene lost 1 base and the J gene lost 0 bases, with 13 bases spanning the gap. The CDR3 DNA follows: TGTGCCAGCAGCTTAGGCAGCTTTACTAGCTCTGGAAACACCATATATTTT. Its translation is CASSLGSFTSSGNTIYF.

The chain carries TRBV3-1 (or the pseudogene TRBV3-2) and TRBJ2-3; D unclear. The germline CDR1 and CDR2 sequences are LGHDT and YNNKEL (reference sequence). This CDR3 has 14 residues. The germline V and J ends were trimmed by 4 bases and 1 base, with 9 bases remaining between them. For the CDR3, the DNA is TGTGCCAGCAGCCGACCGACTCGCACAGATACGCAGTATTTT. Translated: CASSRPTRTDTQYF.

The chain has TRBV11-2 and TRBJ1-2; TRBD1 aligns across 9 bases. The CDR3 is made up of 17 amino acids. From germline, CDR1 is SGHAT and CDR2 FQNNGV. The ends lost 0 bases at V and 4 bases at J; junction bases unmatched: 9. The CDR3 DNA reads TGTGCCAGCAGCTTAGAGGTTTCGGGACAGGGCGCCTATGGCTACACCTTC. As protein: CASSLEVSGQGAYGYTF.

The V and J genes are TRBV3-1 (or the pseudogene TRBV3-2) and TRBJ1-3; TRBD1 is a possible D gene (5 bases). CDR3 length equals 16 residues. Germline V lookup: CDR1 LGHDT, CDR2 YNNKEL (reference sequence). Between the trimmed V and J ends, which lost 0 bases and 1 base, there was a span of 10 bases. The CDR3 spells CASSQDTGLSGNTIYF. In DNA form, the CDR3 reads TGTGCCAGCAGCCAAGATACGGGACTTTCTGGAAACACCATATATTTT.

The V gene is TRBV7-3, the J gene TRBJ2-6; possible D gene TRBD2, 6 bases. Per germline, CDR1 SGHTA and CDR2 FQGTGA. The CDR3 length is 19 residues. V lost 1 base, J lost 0 bases, and 16 bases lay in between. CDR3 in amino acids: CASSLRSLAGSSGANVLTF. The CDR3 DNA reads as TGTGCCAGCAGCTTAAGGTCATTGGCGGGGTCCTCTGGGGCCAACGTCCTGACTTTC.

This clone was observed a handful of times. The chain employs TRBV5-1 and TRBJ2-7, with 7 bases that match TRBD2. Germline CDR1 is SGHRS and CDR2 is YFSETQ. The V gene end was trimmed by 4 bases and the J gene end by 6 bases; junction bases not matched to a gene: 16. The CDR3 extends over 16 amino acids. The CDR3 is CASSALPSGITVEQYF. DNA of the CDR3: TGCGCCAGCAGCGCCCTTCCTAGCGGTATCACCGTCGAGCAGTACTTC.

This clone was detected only once. The gene calls are TRBV11-2 and TRBJ2-3; the match to TRBD1 covers 7 bases. This CDR3 has 16 residues. The germline V gene has CDR1 SGHAT and CDR2 FQNNGV. V shed 4 bases and J 2 bases; nucleotides not matched to a gene: 9. CDR3 DNA sequence: TGTGCCAGCAGCTCCCATAGGGGACAGTCCACAGATACGCAGTATTTT. Amino acids: CASSSHRGQSTDTQYF.

The chain is built from TRBV3-1 (or the pseudogene TRBV3-2) and TRBJ2-5; 8 bases are shared with TRBD2. This CDR3 is 14 amino acids long. CDR1 is LGHDT, CDR2 YNNKEL, per germline (reference sequence). Losses at the gene ends were 6 bases for V and 0 bases for J; bases not matched to a gene: 3. CDR3 amino acids: CASRKTSDQETQYF. The CDR3 DNA follows: TGTGCCAGCAGGAAGACTAGCGACCAAGAGACCCAGTACTTC.

The chain uses TRBV6-5 and TRBJ2-7; D perhaps matches TRBD1 (6 bases). V dropped 5 bases and J dropped 0 bases, with 11 bases sitting between them. CDR1 is MNHEY, CDR2 SVGAGI, per germline. There are 14 residues in the CDR3. Here the CDR3 reads CASSPRQDSYEQYF. In DNA form, the CDR3 reads TGTGCCAGCAGTCCGAGACAGGACTCCTACGAGCAGTACTTC.

This sequence joins TRBV6-5 and TRBJ1-5; D uncertain. The germline CDR1 and CDR2 sequences are MNHEY and SVGAGI. The germline V and J ends were trimmed by 7 bases and 7 bases, with 11 bases remaining between them. The CDR3 has 12 residues. CDR3 sequence reads: CASIGGYQPQHF. For the CDR3, the DNA is TGTGCCAGCATCGGAGGCTACCAGCCCCAGCATTTT.

The rearrangement joins TRBV27 to TRBJ1-5, with 9 bases fitting TRBD1. CDR3 length equals 17 residues. The germline CDR1 and CDR2 sequences are MNHEY and SMNVEV (reference sequence). Losses at the gene ends were 3 bases for V and 2 bases for J; bases not matched to a gene: 8. The CDR3, as DNA: TGTGCCAGCAGTTTGGGACAGGGAAGGTTGGGCAATCAGCCCCAGCATTTT. It encodes CASSLGQGRLGNQPQHF.

The CDR3 loop is CASSPSLGTSRDYEQYF. In nucleotides, the CDR3 is TGTGCCAGCAGCCCCTCCTTGGGAACTAGCCGGGACTACGAGCAGTACTTC. The chain uses TRBV7-8 and TRBJ2-7; perhaps TRBD2 as D (6 bases). The CDR3 runs 17 residues. Trimming took off 5 bases at V and 3 bases at J, with 23 bases between the two ends. CDR1 SGHVS and CDR2 FQNEAQ come from the germline V gene.

The V call is TRBV5-8, the J call TRBJ1-5, with D unclear. V shed 4 bases and J shed 4 bases, with 12 bases lying between them. The CDR3 has 14 amino acids. Germline CDR1 reads SGHTS; CDR2 reads YDEGEE. CDR3 in DNA: TGTGCCAGCAGCGAGGAGGTAGGGAATCAGCCCCAGCATTTT. It yields the protein CASSEEVGNQPQHF.